The 32 T cell receptor beta chains below all came from one sample that was sequenced in a study of blood T cell repertoires in COVID-19. Only in-frame clones appear in the TCRdb table, and some are missing; sequencing was by immunoSEQ multiplex PCR. The data hold about 140,000 clones, with roughly four fifths observed a single time. Sample: peripheral blood. The origin of the receptors is a woman aged 60-75 years with acute or convalescent COVID-19.

This clone occurred once. The chain carries TRBV27 and TRBJ2-2; 7 bases match TRBD1. The germline V gene encodes CDR1 MNHEY and CDR2 SMNVEV (reference sequence). V was pared by 6 bases and J by 4 bases, with 8 bases of the junction left unmatched. The CDR3 spans 15 residues. The CDR3 DNA reads as TGTGCCAGCAGCTTAGACAGGGTGGGCACCGGGGAGCTGTTTTTT. Amino acid sequence: CASSLDRVGTGELFF.

V and J are TRBV2 and TRBJ2-2, with no clear D. Germline values: CDR1 SNHLY, CDR2 FYNNEI. The CDR3 is 14 amino acids. The ends were cut back, 8 bases at V and 1 base at J, with 11 bases in the middle. The CDR3 nucleotides are TGTGCCAGCGGAGACCTAGGGAACACCGGGGAGCTGTTTTTT. Translating it yields CASGDLGNTGELFF.

The CDR3 bases are TGTGCCAGCAGTAGAGGTAGCGCAACAGATACGCAGTATTTT. Translation: CASSRGSATDTQYF. This sequence joins TRBV7-9 and TRBJ2-3; D is perhaps TRBD2 (5 bases). The CDR3 covers 14 residues. The germline V gene has CDR1 SEHNR and CDR2 FQNEAQ (reference sequence). V lost 6 bases, J lost 3 bases, and 13 bases lay in between.

This clone showed up just a few times. The V and J genes are TRBV28 and TRBJ1-5, with D unresolved. Trimming took off 3 bases at V and 5 bases at J, with 2 bases between the two ends. The germline CDR1 and CDR2 sequences are MDHEN and SYDVKM. The CDR3 loop spans 11 amino acids. CDR3 amino acids: CASSFDQPQHF. CDR3 sequence (DNA): TGTGCCAGCAGTTTCGATCAGCCCCAGCATTTT.

The gene calls are TRBV4-2 and TRBJ2-1; 7 positions agree with TRBD1. Germline lookup yields CDR1 LGHNA and CDR2 YNFKEQ. CDR3 length equals 16 residues. The V and J ends lost 1 base and 8 bases, in that order; junction bases with no gene match: 11. CDR3 protein: CASSQGPGQGVDEQFF. In nucleotides, the CDR3 is TGTGCCAGCAGCCAAGGTCCGGGGCAGGGGGTTGATGAGCAGTTCTTC.

The chain recombines TRBV28 with TRBJ1-2, with 7 bases identical to TRBD1. CDR3 size: 14 residues. The J segment lost 4 bases and the V segment lost 6 bases, leaving 8 bases of the junction unmatched. Germline CDR1 reads MDHEN; CDR2 reads SYDVKM. The CDR3 nucleotides read TGTGCCAGCAGCCTCGACAGGGAACGCTATGGCTACACCTTC. This encodes CASSLDRERYGYTF.

The chain combines TRBV6-5 with TRBJ2-1; a weak D match, TRBD1 (5 bases). The CDR3 totals 13 residues. Germline CDR1 and CDR2: MNHEY and SVGAGI. Trimming pared 5 bases from V and 9 bases from J, leaving 14 bases between. CDR3 DNA sequence: TGTGCCAGCAGTCCATACTCAGGGTTTGAGCAGTTCTTC. Amino acid sequence: CASSPYSGFEQFF.

The chain uses TRBV10-3 and TRBJ2-7, with TRBD2 identical over 14 bases. This CDR3 is built from 16 residues. V lost 10 bases and J lost 3; bases outside the gene matches: 11. Germline CDR1 reads ENHRY; CDR2 reads SYGVKD. CDR3 nucleotides: TGTGCCAGTGGACTAGCGGGAGGCCGTGGCCGCTACGAGCAGTACTTC. Its translation: CASGLAGGRGRYEQYF.

As regards this clone: Additional DNA sequences in this sample encode the identical CDR3. The rearrangement links TRBV7-9 to TRBJ2-7, with D uncertain. Trimming left V 4 bases short and J 3 bases short, with 4 bases between. The CDR3 runs 11 residues. From germline, CDR1 is SEHNR and CDR2 FQNEAQ (reference sequence). The CDR3 region is CASSSYYEQYF. The CDR3 DNA sequence: TGTGCCAGCAGCTCCTACTACGAGCAGTACTTC.

The table lists this clone with a few counts. Written as DNA, the CDR3 is TGTGCCAGTAGTATCTTCCCGGGACAGGGAGGCTACACCTTC. Encoded protein: CASSIFPGQGGYTF. The chain combines TRBV19 with TRBJ1-2; TRBD1 matches 9 bases. V lost 3 bases, J lost 8 bases, and 7 bases stayed unmatched. Germline V gives CDR1 LNHDA, CDR2 SQIVND (reference sequence). This CDR3 is built from 14 residues.

This chain links TRBV7-2 with TRBJ2-3; D possibly corresponds to TRBD1 (6 bases). CDR1 and CDR2 from the germline V gene are SGHTA and FQGNSA. The CDR3 loop spans 15 amino acids. Trimming stripped 5 bases from V and 0 bases from J, with 12 bases between. In DNA form, the CDR3 reads TGTGCCAGCAGCGTTACAGGGAGAAGCACAGATACGCAGTATTTT. Translating gives CASSVTGRSTDTQYF.

The gene calls are TRBV6-5 and TRBJ1-5; D gene ambiguous. V lost 10 bases and J 4 bases, leaving 20 bases between the germline ends. This CDR3 is built from 15 residues. Germline CDR1 MNHEY, CDR2 SVGAGI. The CDR3: CATRTPGGRNQPQHF. The CDR3 coding sequence is TGTGCCACCCGGACTCCCGGAGGGCGGAATCAGCCCCAGCATTTT.

The CDR3: CASSRTSADTQYF. The CDR3 coding sequence is TGTGCCAGCAGTAGGACTAGCGCAGATACGCAGTATTTT. The V gene is TRBV12-3 or TRBV12-4, the J gene TRBJ2-3, with TRBD2 matching over 9 bases. CDR3 length: 13 amino acids. V shed 5 bases and J 4 bases; nucleotides not matched to a gene: 1.

This clone was detected only a few times. The chain combines TRBV18 with TRBJ1-2, with D perhaps TRBD1 (5 bases). The V gene lost 2 bases and the J gene lost 4 bases, with 8 bases spanning the gap. This CDR3 is built from 13 residues. Germline assignment: CDR1 KGHSH and CDR2 LQKENI. The chain's CDR3 is CASSPNQGYGYTF. Written as DNA, the CDR3 is TGTGCCAGCTCACCAAACCAGGGCTATGGCTACACCTTC. Full variable domain (missing parts from reference TRBV18 and TRBJ1-2): NAGVMQNPRHLVRRRGQEARLRCSPMKGHSHVYWYRQLPEEGLKFMVYLQKENIIDESGMPKERFSAEFPKEGPSILRIQQVVRGDSAAYFCASSPNQGYGYTFGSGTRLTVV.

V is TRBV4-1 and J is TRBJ2-7; TRBD2 matches 11 bases. The CDR3 sequence is 15 residues long. CDR1 is MGHRA and CDR2 is YSYEKL in the germline V gene. V shed 2 bases, J shed 3 bases, and the junction held 3 bases outside the gene matches. CDR3 DNA: TGCGCCAGCAGCCAACTAGGGACTAGCGGCTACGAGCAGTACTTC. Its protein is CASSQLGTSGYEQYF.

The chain joins TRBV6-1 to TRBJ1-2; D ambiguous. V lost 2 bases, J lost 8 bases, and 15 bases lay in between. The CDR3 covers 14 residues. CDR1 and CDR2 from the germline V gene are MNHNS and SASEGT. This CDR3 reads CASSESIWEGGYTF. The CDR3 DNA sequence: TGTGCCAGCAGTGAAAGCATCTGGGAGGGCGGCTACACCTTC.

The J gene is TRBJ2-2, the V gene TRBV9; tentatively, D is TRBD2 (5 bases). Trimming left V 0 bases short and J 9 bases short, with 24 bases between. Germline V CDR1 and CDR2: SGDLS, YYNGEE. The length of the CDR3 is 18 residues. CDR3 sequence reads: CASSVGVPGRSGTRELFF. The CDR3 DNA is TGTGCCAGCAGCGTAGGCGTTCCGGGCCGCTCGGGAACAAGGGAGCTGTTTTTT.

V is TRBV9 and J is TRBJ2-1; 9 nucleotides align to TRBD2. Per the germline V gene, CDR1 is SGDLS and CDR2 is YYNGEE. The CDR3 is made up of 16 amino acids. V lost 3 bases, J lost 4 bases, and 8 bases stayed unmatched. CDR3 protein: CASSERSGSGYNEQFF. The CDR3 bases are TGTGCCAGCAGCGAGCGTAGCGGGAGTGGGTACAATGAGCAGTTCTTC.

The chain has TRBV4-3 and TRBJ2-7; D is unclear. The CDR3 runs 15 residues. The germline V and J ends were trimmed by 0 bases and 2 bases, with 11 bases remaining between them. Germline CDR1 reads LGHNA; CDR2 reads YSLEER. The CDR3 loop reads CASSQDTGSPYEQYF. The CDR3 DNA is TGCGCCAGCAGCCAAGATACGGGTTCCCCCTACGAGCAGTACTTC.

V is TRBV27 and J is TRBJ2-2; D is ambiguous. V dropped 5 bases and J dropped 3 bases, with 7 bases sitting between them. CDR3 size: 13 residues. Looked up from germline, CDR1 is MNHEY and CDR2 is SMNVEV (reference sequence). CDR3: CASSPTDTGELFF. The DNA of the CDR3 is TGTGCCAGCAGTCCCACGGACACCGGGGAGCTGTTTTTT.

The J gene is TRBJ2-2, the V gene TRBV13, with 15 bases that match TRBD2. Germline V gene lookup returns CDR1 PRHDT and CDR2 FYEKMQ (reference sequence). The CDR3 is 18 amino acids. The ends lost 1 base at V and 3 bases at J; junction bases unmatched: 3. The CDR3 region is CASSLEGTSGRHTGELFF. In nucleotides, the CDR3 is TGTGCCAGCAGCTTAGAGGGGACTAGCGGGAGGCACACCGGGGAGCTGTTTTTT.

V and J are TRBV3-1 (or the pseudogene TRBV3-2) and TRBJ2-7; maybe TRBD2 (8 bases). Germline loops: CDR1 LGHDT, CDR2 YNNKEL (reference sequence). Trimming removed 1 base from V and 2 bases from J, with 18 bases in between. The CDR3 has 17 amino acids. CDR3 nucleotide sequence: TGTGCCAGCAGCCAAGGACAGGGACTAGGGTACACCTACGAGCAGTACTTC. Protein product: CASSQGQGLGYTYEQYF.

J is TRBJ1-5 and V is TRBV4-3; no reliable D call. V was cut by 0 bases and J by 7 bases, with 13 bases left in between. Germline lookup yields CDR1 LGHNA and CDR2 YSLEER. The CDR3 spans 15 residues. CDR3 nucleotide sequence: TGCGCCAGCAGCCAAGAAGTTTGGGGAGGCCAGCCCCAGCATTTT. Encoded protein: CASSQEVWGGQPQHF.

This clone was observed a handful of times. This sequence joins TRBV2 and TRBJ1-1; no clear D. This CDR3 comprises 14 residues. The V end was cut by 4 bases, the J end by 4 bases, with 13 bases between. Per the germline V gene, CDR1 is SNHLY and CDR2 is FYNNEI. The CDR3 nucleotides read TGTGCCAGCAGTGGCCGGGATCGGGGCACTGAAGCTTTCTTT. Its translation is CASSGRDRGTEAFF. Combining the CDR3 with reference TRBV2 and TRBJ1-1 gives the whole variable domain EPEVTQTPSHQVTQMGQEVILRCVPISNHLYFYWYRQILGQKVEFLVSFYNNEISEKSEIFDDQFSVERPDGSNFTLKIRSTKLEDSAMYFCASSGRDRGTEAFFGQGTRLTVV.

The V call is TRBV15, the J call TRBJ2-3; D not certain. The CDR3 has 12 amino acids. Germline CDR1 LNHNV, CDR2 YYDKDF (reference sequence). Trimming pared 3 bases from V and 6 bases from J, leaving 7 bases between. CDR3 sequence: CATSSLGDTQYF. CDR3 nucleotide sequence: TGTGCCACCAGCAGCCTCGGGGATACGCAGTATTTT.

V gene TRBV19 combines with J gene TRBJ1-5; possible D gene TRBD1, 5 bases. There are 17 residues in the CDR3. V lost 2 bases and J 2 bases, leaving 16 bases between the germline ends. The V gene's germline CDR1 is LNHDA and CDR2 SQIVND (reference sequence). The CDR3 DNA is TGTGCCAGTAGTATATCTTCCCCCCTACAGGGCAATCAGCCCCAGCATTTT. This sequence encodes CASSISSPLQGNQPQHF.

The rearrangement uses TRBV5-1 and TRBJ2-5; 8 nucleotides agree with TRBD2. The CDR3 sequence is 17 residues long. Germline trimming cut 2 bases from V and 4 bases from J; bases unmatched to any gene: 13. In germline, CDR1 is SGHRS, CDR2 YFSETQ. The CDR3 loop is CASSLTPAGVARETQYF. CDR3 nucleotides: TGCGCCAGCAGCTTAACCCCAGCGGGAGTGGCGAGAGAGACCCAGTACTTC.

The chain couples TRBV3-1 (or the pseudogene TRBV3-2) to TRBJ1-5, with D uncertain. Trimming pared 0 bases from V and 3 bases from J, leaving 9 bases between. Germline V gives CDR1 LGHDT, CDR2 YNNKEL (reference sequence). The CDR3 is 15 residues long. The chain's CDR3 is CASSQDLRNNQPQHF. The CDR3 DNA sequence: TGTGCCAGCAGCCAAGATCTACGTAACAATCAGCCCCAGCATTTT.

The genes are TRBV7-6 and TRBJ2-7; maybe TRBD1 (5 bases). Trimming left V 1 base short and J 1 base short, with 11 bases between. The CDR3 covers 15 residues. The V gene's germline CDR1 is SGHVS and CDR2 FNYEAQ. CDR3 sequence: CASSLDTGASYEQYF. DNA of the CDR3: TGTGCCAGCAGCTTAGATACAGGCGCGTCCTACGAGCAGTACTTC.

The chain is built from TRBV7-9 and TRBJ2-7; weak D call: TRBD1 (6 bases). V lost 0 bases and J 3 bases, leaving 9 bases between the germline ends. This CDR3 comprises 14 residues. CDR1 and CDR2 (germline): SEHNR, FQNEAQ (reference sequence). This CDR3 is CASSLAQGFYEQYF. DNA of the CDR3: TGTGCCAGCAGCTTAGCGCAGGGGTTCTACGAGCAGTACTTC.

The J gene is TRBJ1-4, the V gene TRBV13; D not resolved. The germline CDR1 and CDR2 sequences are PRHDT and FYEKMQ (reference sequence). The CDR3 runs to 15 residues. Trimming cost V 2 bases and J 3 bases, with 10 bases left between them. CDR3 sequence reads: CASSLRRVANEKLFF. CDR3 DNA: TGTGCCAGCAGCTTACGACGGGTGGCTAATGAAAAACTGTTTTTT. Variable domain in full (rest from reference TRBV13 and TRBJ1-4): AAGVIQSPRHLIKEKRETATLKCYPIPRHDTVYWYQQGPGQDPQFLISFYEKMQSDKGSIPDRFSAQQFSDYHSELNMSSLELGDSALYFCASSLRRVANEKLFFGSGTQLSVL.

The chain couples TRBV3-1 (or the pseudogene TRBV3-2) to TRBJ1-3; D call uncertain. The CDR3 is made up of 16 amino acids. The V end lost 1 base, the J end lost 1 base, and 11 bases lay between the germline ends. From germline, CDR1 is LGHDT and CDR2 YNNKEL (reference sequence). CDR3 coding DNA: TGTGCCAGCAGCCAAGTTCGCGGTAGATCTGGAAACACCATATATTTT. It encodes CASSQVRGRSGNTIYF.